The clone carrying this T cell receptor beta chain was detected only a few times. The target antigen is unknown. Healthy Caucasian individuals from Russia aged roughly 6 to 90 served as donors. The data derive from a study of blood T cells in healthy people across ages. Study-level results: PBMCs were not sorted, which prevented a conclusive comparison of naive versus antigen-experienced cells. Older age coincided with a roughly linear decline in TCR beta diversity per million T cells. Strong correlation linked observed beta diversity and percent naive T cells.

With V trimmed by 6 bases and J by 11 bases, 8 bases remained unmatched. The CDR3 sequence is 12 residues long. Germline V gene lookup returns CDR1 MNHEY and CDR2 SVGEGT. Next came a second PCR, run for about 7 to 12 cycles, which used a sample-barcoded 5' primer along with a J-beta primer mix. TCRdb processed the 5' RACE reads anew with MiXCR; each CDR3 protein has one entry. The sample has 780,000 or so distinct CDR3 sequences, 53% seen once. Sequenced: blood. The J gene is TRBJ2-5, the V gene TRBV6-2 or TRBV6-3; 8 bases match TRBD1. The clonotype was recovered from a man older than 75 in good health. CDR3 loop: CASRAGGAKQYF. Here the CDR3 DNA reads TGTGCCAGCAGAGCAGGGGGCGCGAAACAGTACTTC.